Presented here are 6 T cell receptor beta chains from one specimen sequenced in a study of T cell changes during pregnancy in multiple sclerosis. Data came from immunoSEQ multiplex PCR; TCRdb stores just in-frame clones and leaves some out. This sample yields under 110,000 clones, of which 91% are seen a single time; 3.1% belongs to the top ten. Sequenced here: peripheral blood, sampled in the second trimester of pregnancy. The receptors come from a female donor with multiple sclerosis, enrolled in a pregnancy study.

The V call is TRBV7-6, the J call TRBJ2-5; 11 nucleotides agree with TRBD2. Germline V gene lookup returns CDR1 SGHVS and CDR2 FNYEAQ. V gave up 5 bases and J gave up 1 base; unmatched junction bases: 9. The CDR3 has 17 residues. CDR3 sequence reads: CASSPTHGLAGQETQYF. The CDR3, as DNA: TGTGCCAGCAGCCCTACCCACGGACTAGCGGGCCAAGAGACCCAGTACTTC.

This clone was detected once. CDR3 sequence (DNA): TGTGCCAGCAGTTACTTGCGAGATGGGGCCAACGTCCTGACTTTC. It is translated as CASSYLRDGANVLTF. V is TRBV6-5 and J is TRBJ2-6; D not resolved. Germline V lookup: CDR1 MNHEY, CDR2 SVGAGI. Between the trimmed V and J ends, which lost 1 base and 3 bases, there was a span of 7 bases. CDR3 size: 15 residues.

The count of this clone is one. The chain links TRBV11-2 to TRBJ2-1; 7 nucleotides match TRBD2. The CDR3 is 15 amino acids. Germline CDR1 reads SGHAT; CDR2 reads FQNNGV. With 5 bases clipped from V and 5 bases from J, the junction kept 9 bases outside the gene matches. The CDR3 loop reads CASSQGARGDNEQFF. The CDR3, as DNA: TGTGCCAGCAGCCAAGGGGCTCGGGGGGACAATGAGCAGTTCTTC.

The chain is built from TRBV19 and TRBJ2-7, with TRBD2 identical over 12 bases. The CDR3 extends over 16 amino acids. V gave up 4 bases and J gave up 0 bases; unmatched junction bases: 4. Germline V gene data show CDR1 as LNHDA and CDR2 as SQIVND (reference sequence). The CDR3 loop is CASSRGLAGSSYEQYF. The CDR3 DNA is TGTGCCAGTAGTAGGGGACTAGCGGGCAGCTCCTACGAGCAGTACTTC.

The CDR3: CASSRSNTEAFF. The CDR3 DNA is TGTGCCAGCAGTCGAAGCAACACTGAAGCTTTCTTT. This chain uses TRBV6-5 with TRBJ1-1; D not resolved. V lost 5 bases, J lost 2 bases, and 6 bases lay in between. Germline V CDR1 and CDR2: MNHEY, SVGAGI. The CDR3 runs 12 residues.

The J gene is TRBJ2-1, the V gene TRBV7-8; 7 bases fit TRBD2. The J segment lost 3 bases and the V segment lost 4 bases, leaving 3 bases of the junction unmatched. This CDR3 is built from 14 residues. Per germline, CDR1 SGHVS and CDR2 FQNEAQ. The CDR3 reads CASSSVAGYNEQFF. The DNA of the CDR3 is TGTGCCAGCAGCTCGGTAGCGGGCTACAATGAGCAGTTCTTC.